The 27 T cell receptor beta chains in this list originate from one sample, sequenced in a study of shared clonotypes between healthy human individuals. TCRdb's copy holds only in-frame clones and misses some; the assay was immunoSEQ multiplex PCR. The repertoire holds a few hundred thousand clones, with roughly 97% as singletons. The specimen sequenced was naive CD4+ T cells sorted from blood. Subset of the sample: CD45RA+ positively selected. The receptors originated from a woman aged 25 to 39 in good health.

The chain employs TRBV5-1 and TRBJ2-7, with TRBD2 identical over 7 bases. V gave up 4 bases and J gave up 0 bases; unmatched junction bases: 16. The CDR3 has 18 residues. The germline V gene encodes CDR1 SGHRS and CDR2 YFSETQ. This CDR3 reads CASSEISAGLLSSYEQYF. The CDR3 DNA sequence: TGCGCCAGCAGCGAGATTTCAGCGGGGCTCTTAAGCTCCTACGAGCAGTACTTC.

J is TRBJ1-3 and V is TRBV27, with D hard to call. Trimming cost V 4 bases and J 0 bases, with 10 bases left between them. The CDR3 contains 15 residues. The germline gives CDR1 MNHEY, CDR2 SMNVEV (reference sequence). The CDR3 protein is CASSSKGFSGNTIYF. The CDR3 nucleotides are TGTGCCAGCAGTTCTAAGGGTTTCTCTGGAAACACCATATATTTT.

The chain uses TRBV5-5 and TRBJ1-3; perhaps TRBD1 as D (5 bases). V shed 0 bases and J shed 4 bases, with 11 bases lying between them. Germline values: CDR1 SGHKS, CDR2 YYEKEE (reference sequence). This CDR3 has 15 amino acids. The CDR3 coding sequence is TGTGCCAGCAGCTTGGGTAGGGGATCAGGAAACACCATATATTTT. It translates to CASSLGRGSGNTIYF.

This chain connects TRBV10-1 to TRBJ2-1; 7 positions match TRBD1. This CDR3 contains 16 residues. V lost 1 base, J lost 6 bases, and 9 bases stayed unmatched. From germline, CDR1 is WNHNN and CDR2 SYGVQD (reference sequence). The CDR3 reads CASSELGTGVGNEQFF. The CDR3 bases are TGCGCCAGCAGTGAGTTGGGAACAGGGGTAGGCAATGAGCAGTTCTTC.

The gene calls are TRBV6-5 and TRBJ2-3; D uncertain. Trimming shortened V by 2 bases and J by 2 bases, and 11 bases separated the two germline ends. The CDR3 is 15 residues long. In germline, CDR1 is MNHEY, CDR2 SVGAGI. CDR3 nucleotide sequence: TGTGCCAGCAGTTACGGTGACTCGTACACAGATACGCAGTATTTT. Amino acid sequence: CASSYGDSYTDTQYF.

The rearrangement uses TRBV28 and TRBJ1-2; 7 nucleotides match TRBD1. The germline V gene encodes CDR1 MDHEN and CDR2 SYDVKM. The trim removed 6 bases at V and 4 bases at J, leaving 14 bases unmatched. The CDR3 sequence is 16 residues long. CDR3 nucleotides: TGTGCCAGCAGACCCGGACAGGTTGGGGGAAGCTATGGCTACACCTTC. Translation: CASRPGQVGGSYGYTF.

The chain recombines TRBV28 with TRBJ2-7, with 10 bases fitting TRBD2. CDR1 MDHEN and CDR2 SYDVKM come from the germline V gene. The CDR3 is 12 residues long. With 7 bases clipped from V and 7 bases from J, the junction kept 4 bases outside the gene matches. CDR3 sequence reads: CASTSGSGEQYF. The DNA for the CDR3 is TGTGCCAGCACTAGCGGGAGCGGTGAGCAGTACTTC.

The genes are TRBV19 and TRBJ2-7, with 7 nucleotides matching TRBD2. This CDR3 region has 15 residues. In germline, CDR1 is LNHDA, CDR2 SQIVND (reference sequence). The trim removed 5 bases at V and 0 bases at J, leaving 7 bases unmatched. CDR3 sequence (DNA): TGTGCCAGTAGTCCACGGCGGACTAGCTCCTACGAGCAGTACTTC. As protein: CASSPRRTSSYEQYF.

The chain uses TRBV6-6 and TRBJ2-7, with 7 positions matching TRBD1. Germline trimming cut 6 bases from V and 5 bases from J; bases unmatched to any gene: 13. The CDR3 spans 15 residues. Germline V lookup: CDR1 MNHNY, CDR2 SVGAGI (reference sequence). Here the CDR3 DNA reads TGTGCCAGCAGACCCCTCGACAGGGCCCTCAACGAGCAGTACTTC. Translating gives CASRPLDRALNEQYF.

The genes are TRBV7-9 and TRBJ2-1; D remains unclear. With 2 bases removed from V and 7 bases from J, the gap between germline ends came to 15 bases. The CDR3 has 15 residues. CDR1 is SEHNR and CDR2 is FQNEAQ in the germline V gene (reference sequence). The CDR3 region is CASSLLSGRKNEQFF. CDR3 in DNA: TGTGCCAGCAGCTTACTGAGTGGACGGAAAAATGAGCAGTTCTTC.

The chain has TRBV15 and TRBJ1-5, with a weak D call TRBD1 (5 bases). Germline V CDR1 and CDR2: LNHNV, YYDKDF (reference sequence). Trimming removed 1 base from V and 1 base from J, with 8 bases in between. CDR3 length: 15 residues. In DNA, the CDR3 is TGTGCCACCAGCAGAGCCCGACAGAGCAATCAGCCCCAGCATTTT. Translating gives CATSRARQSNQPQHF.

This clone appeared a single time. The genes are TRBV5-1 and TRBJ1-4; D gene unclear. The germline V gene has CDR1 SGHRS and CDR2 YFSETQ. Deletions cut 8 bases from V and 3 bases from J, with 14 bases between. The CDR3 runs 14 residues. CDR3 DNA: TGCGCCAGTACTGTCGGGCTAGCTAATGAAAAACTGTTTTTT. Translating gives CASTVGLANEKLFF.

The chain carries TRBV5-6 and TRBJ1-1; D might be TRBD1 (6 bases). The germline CDR1 and CDR2 sequences are SGHDT and YYEEEE. Between the trimmed V and J ends, which lost 6 bases and 1 base, there was a span of 22 bases. The CDR3 covers 17 residues. This chain's CDR3 is CASTPLRAGVTNTEAFF. The CDR3, as DNA: TGTGCCAGCACCCCTTTACGCGCAGGGGTCACGAACACTGAAGCTTTCTTT.

The rearrangement uses TRBV25-1 and TRBJ2-3; the match to TRBD1 covers 8 bases. V lost 4 bases, J lost 1 base, and 7 bases stayed unmatched. The CDR3 has 16 residues. From germline, CDR1 is MGHDK and CDR2 SYGVNS. As DNA, the CDR3 is TGTGCCAGCAGTGCCTCCCCGGGACAGGGCACAGATACGCAGTATTTT. Translating gives CASSASPGQGTDTQYF. The variable domain in full, completed from reference TRBV25-1 and TRBJ2-3, reads EADIYQTPRYLVIGTGKKITLECSQTMGHDKMYWYQQDPGMELHLIHYSYGVNSTEKGDLSSESTVSRIRTEHFPLTLESARPSHTSQYLCASSASPGQGTDTQYFGPGTRLTVL.

V and J are TRBV28 and TRBJ2-3; 9 nucleotides align to TRBD1. The CDR3 runs 14 residues. V lost 6 bases to trimming and J lost 6 bases; unmatched junction nucleotides: 7. Germline CDR1 reads MDHEN; CDR2 reads SYDVKM. DNA of the CDR3: TGTGCCAGCAGAGGGGACAGGGAGTCGGATACGCAGTATTTT. The encoded protein is CASRGDRESDTQYF.

The V gene is TRBV5-1, the J gene TRBJ2-3; possibly TRBD2 for D (5 bases). The CDR3 totals 14 residues. Trimming took off 3 bases at V and 1 base at J, with 9 bases between the two ends. Germline V lookup: CDR1 SGHRS, CDR2 YFSETQ. This chain's CDR3 is CASSSTAGTDTQYF. CDR3 in DNA: TGCGCCAGCAGCTCCACAGCGGGCACAGATACGCAGTATTTT.

This sequence joins TRBV5-1 and TRBJ1-2, with 12 bases that match TRBD1. Germline CDR1 is SGHRS and CDR2 is YFSETQ. The CDR3 spans 16 residues. Germline trimming cut 4 bases from V and 6 bases from J; bases unmatched to any gene: 10. The CDR3 is CASSPGQGAPADGYTF. In nucleotides, the CDR3 is TGCGCCAGCAGCCCGGGACAGGGGGCGCCGGCGGATGGCTACACCTTC.

Only one count was recorded for this clone. The chain employs TRBV9 and TRBJ2-1; 10 bases are a match to TRBD2. The V gene's germline CDR1 is SGDLS and CDR2 YYNGEE. This CDR3 is built from 16 residues. J lost 7 bases, V lost 2 bases, and 9 bases had no gene match. The CDR3 nucleotides are TGTGCCAGCAGCGTCCGGACTAGCGGAACATTAAATGAGCAGTTCTTC. The encoded protein is CASSVRTSGTLNEQFF.

The sample holds one count of this clone. V and J are TRBV28 and TRBJ2-7, with 8 bases that match TRBD2. Looked up from germline, CDR1 is MDHEN and CDR2 is SYDVKM. V shed 8 bases, J shed 3 bases, and the junction held 9 bases outside the gene matches. CDR3 length: 14 residues. The CDR3 region is CASGNERGNYEQYF. CDR3 nucleotide sequence: TGTGCCAGCGGTAACGAGCGGGGGAACTACGAGCAGTACTTC.

The chain carries TRBV11-2 and TRBJ2-7, with no clear D. Trimming shortened V by 0 bases and J by 2 bases, and 11 bases separated the two germline ends. Per the germline V gene, CDR1 is SGHAT and CDR2 is FQNNGV. This CDR3 region has 15 residues. The CDR3 DNA follows: TGTGCCAGCAGCTTAGATCGGGTAGCCCCCTACGAGCAGTACTTC. It codes for CASSLDRVAPYEQYF.

The chain joins TRBV5-1 to TRBJ2-2, with D perhaps matching TRBD1 (5 bases). V shed 4 bases and J shed 5 bases, with 18 bases lying between them. CDR1 and CDR2 (germline): SGHRS, YFSETQ. The CDR3 loop spans 16 amino acids. Here the CDR3 reads CASSATARRETGELFF. CDR3 nucleotide sequence: TGCGCCAGCAGCGCGACAGCCCGGCGAGAAACCGGGGAGCTGTTTTTT.

This chain links TRBV2 with TRBJ2-1; tentative D call: TRBD1 (6 bases). This CDR3 region has 14 residues. V lost 3 bases and J lost 1, with 7 bases in between. The germline CDR1 and CDR2 sequences are SNHLY and FYNNEI. CDR3 protein: CASSDRGSYNEQFF. In DNA form, the CDR3 reads TGTGCCAGCAGTGACAGGGGATCCTACAATGAGCAGTTCTTC.

V and J are TRBV9 and TRBJ2-3, with D uncertain. V lost 4 bases and J lost 3, with 6 bases in between. The CDR3 spans 12 residues. The V gene's germline CDR1 is SGDLS and CDR2 YYNGEE. The chain's CDR3 is CASSLRTDTQYF. The DNA for the CDR3 is TGTGCCAGCAGCCTTCGGACAGATACGCAGTATTTT.

The rearrangement uses TRBV7-9 and TRBJ1-1; D remains ambiguous. Trimming removed 5 bases at V and 4 bases at J, with 8 bases between. The germline V gene has CDR1 SEHNR and CDR2 FQNEAQ (reference sequence). The CDR3 runs to 12 residues. This chain's CDR3 is CASSVDITEAFF. For the CDR3, the DNA is TGTGCCAGCAGCGTTGACATCACTGAAGCTTTCTTT.

The chain recombines TRBV6-5 with TRBJ2-4, with 13 bases lining up with TRBD2. CDR1 is MNHEY, CDR2 SVGAGI, per germline. Losses at the gene ends were 5 bases for V and 8 bases for J; bases not matched to a gene: 6. The length of the CDR3 is 15 residues. CDR3 bases: TGTGCCAGCAGTCCCCGGACTAGCGGGAGTTACATTCAGTACTTC. This translates into CASSPRTSGSYIQYF.

The chain uses TRBV5-1 and TRBJ2-2, with 7 bases identical to TRBD1. CDR1 and CDR2 (germline): SGHRS, YFSETQ. V lost 8 bases and J lost 4; bases outside the gene matches: 8. This CDR3 spans 14 amino acids. CDR3 in DNA: TGCGCCAGTACCCCCCGGGACAGCACCGGGGAGCTGTTTTTT. Protein: CASTPRDSTGELFF.

V usage is TRBV2 and J usage is TRBJ1-5; D is ambiguous. The germline CDR1 and CDR2 sequences are SNHLY and FYNNEI. CDR3 length equals 15 residues. Deletions cut 6 bases from V and 1 base from J, with 13 bases between. The CDR3 nucleotides read TGTGCCAGCAGCGCTGAGGACGGCAGCAATCAGCCCCAGCATTTT. Translating it yields CASSAEDGSNQPQHF.